The rows below give T cell receptor beta chains drawn from one sample of a study of shared clonotypes between healthy human individuals. TCRdb keeps only in-frame clones here, not all; method: immunoSEQ multiplex PCR. The sample gives 2 million to 3 million clones, 80% to 95% of which show up once; about 0.39% is in the top ten. The material sequenced was naive CD4+ T cells from PBMCs. Every receptor here comes from a man aged 18 to 29 in good health. Some clones in this sample may be carry-over from other donors' samples. The CDR3 runs from the conserved cysteine through the conserved F or W. D genes are given only for firm matches. Only some rows state a clone size, as once, few, many or a class for expanded clones.

clone_size | d_call | j_call | v_call | cdr3_nt | cdr3_aa
NA | TRBD1 | TRBJ2-7 | TRBV9 | TGTGCCAGCAGCCTAACAGGGGGATTTACCTACGAGCAGTACTTC | CASSLTGGFTYEQYF
NA | TRBD2 | TRBJ2-2 | TRBV5-4 | TGTGCCAGCAGCTCCGGGACTAGCGGGAGGAACACCGGGGAGCTGTTTTTT | CASSSGTSGRNTGELFF
NA | NA | TRBJ1-1 | TRBV5-1 | TGCGCCAGCACGGTGCCGGCGGGCACTGAAGCTTTCTTT | CASTVPAGTEAFF
NA | NA | TRBJ2-7 | TRBV23-1 | TGCGCCAGCAGTCTTGACAAGCCCCTCGAGCAGTACTTC | CASSLDKPLEQYF
NA | NA | TRBJ2-1 | TRBV7-2 | TGTGCCACCACCGCCCGAGGGGGCAATGAGCAGTTCTTC | CATTARGGNEQFF
NA | NA | TRBJ2-1 | TRBV9 | TGTGCCAGCAGCGTAACTCAAGAGAGCTCCTACAATGAGCAGTTCTTC | CASSVTQESSYNEQFF
NA | NA | TRBJ1-1 | TRBV29-1 | TGCAGCGTTGGAACGAAACTAAGGAGGGTAGCTTTCTTT | CSVGTKLRRVAFF
NA | NA | TRBJ1-5 | TRBV6-1 | TGTGCCAGCAGTGAGGGTGGAACAAGACAGCCCCAGCATTTT | CASSEGGTRQPQHF
NA | NA | TRBJ2-3 | TRBV7-7 | TGTGCCAGCAGCCAACTGGGGGAAACGGCGCAGTATTTT | CASSQLGETAQYF
NA | NA | TRBJ2-3 | TRBV5-1 | TGCGCCAGCAGCTTGGTGGGTAGCACAGATACGCAGTATTTT | CASSLVGSTDTQYF
NA | NA | TRBJ2-5 | TRBV5-1 | TGCGCCAGCAGGGTAGGGACTCAAGAGACCCAGTACTTC | CASRVGTQETQYF
NA | TRBD2 | TRBJ2-1 | TRBV6-5 | TGTGCCAGCAGTTCTAGCGGCAGCTCCTACAATGAGCAGTTCTTC | CASSSSGSSYNEQFF
few | TRBD1 | TRBJ1-2 | TRBV5-1 | TGCGCCAGCAGCCCCAGGGACAGAGAAAACTATGGCTACACCTTC | CASSPRDRENYGYTF
NA | NA | TRBJ1-3 | TRBV11-2 | TGTGCCAGCACTACCCCGTGGGGGGGGTCCGTAAACACCATATATTTT | CASTTPWGGSVNTIYF
NA | TRBD2 | TRBJ2-7 | TRBV5-3 | TGTGCCAGAAGCTCGACTAGCGGGAGACAGTACGAGCAGTACTTC | CARSSTSGRQYEQYF
NA | TRBD2 | TRBJ2-7 | TRBV9 | TGTGCCAGCAGCCCCGGACTAGCGGGAGTGTACGAGCAGTACTTC | CASSPGLAGVYEQYF
NA | TRBD2 | TRBJ2-7 | TRBV2 | TGTGCCAGCAACCTGCGGGAGAACTACGAGCAGTACTTC | CASNLRENYEQYF
NA | NA | TRBJ2-1 | TRBV11-1 | TGTGCCAGCAGCGTGACTGGGCAGGTTGAGCAGTTCTTC | CASSVTGQVEQFF
NA | TRBD1 | TRBJ2-1 | TRBV27 | TGTGCCAGCAGTGGAGGACAGGGTGTGCACAATGAGCAGTTCTTC | CASSGGQGVHNEQFF
few | TRBD1 | TRBJ1-2 | TRBV27 | TGTGCCAGCCTCGGTAGGGGGCAGGGGTTCGGCTATGGCTACACCTTC | CASLGRGQGFGYGYTF
NA | TRBD2 | TRBJ2-1 | TRBV7-6 | TGTGCCAGCAGCTGGGGACTAGCGGGCTACAATGAGCAGTTCTTC | CASSWGLAGYNEQFF
NA | TRBD2 | TRBJ2-1 | TRBV4-2 | TGTGCCAGCAGCCAAGTATCCGGGAGGGCCTCCAATGAGCAGTTCTTC | CASSQVSGRASNEQFF
NA | TRBD1 | TRBJ1-4 | TRBV28 | TGTGCCAGCAGTTCCCCGACAGGGGGGGGTGAAAAACTGTTTTTT | CASSSPTGGGEKLFF
NA | NA | TRBJ1-1 | TRBV7-8 | TGTGCCAGCAGCTCCACCCCCCCGGGATTGAACACTGAAGCTTTCTTT | CASSSTPPGLNTEAFF